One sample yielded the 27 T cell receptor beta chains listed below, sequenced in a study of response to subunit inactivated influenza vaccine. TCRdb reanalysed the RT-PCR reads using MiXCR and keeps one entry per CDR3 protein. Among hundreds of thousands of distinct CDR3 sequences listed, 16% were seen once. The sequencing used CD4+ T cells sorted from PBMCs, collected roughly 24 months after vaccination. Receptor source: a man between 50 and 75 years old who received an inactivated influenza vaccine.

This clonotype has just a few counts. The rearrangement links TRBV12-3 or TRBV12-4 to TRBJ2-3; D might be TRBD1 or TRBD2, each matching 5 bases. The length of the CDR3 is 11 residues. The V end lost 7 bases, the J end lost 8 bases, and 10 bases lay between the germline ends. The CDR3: CASTNGGTQYF. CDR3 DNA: TGTGCCAGCACCAATGGGGGTACGCAGTATTTT.

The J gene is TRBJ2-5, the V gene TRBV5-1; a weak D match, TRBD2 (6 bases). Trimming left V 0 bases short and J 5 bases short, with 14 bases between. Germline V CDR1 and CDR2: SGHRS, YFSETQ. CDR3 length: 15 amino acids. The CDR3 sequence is CASSLEAGRTETQYF. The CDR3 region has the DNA TGCGCCAGCAGCTTGGAGGCGGGGAGAACGGAGACCCAGTACTTC. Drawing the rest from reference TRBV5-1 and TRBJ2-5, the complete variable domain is KAGVTQTPRYLIKTRGQQVTLSCSPISGHRSVSWYQQTPGQGLQFLFEYFSETQRNKGNFPGRFSGRQFSNSRSEMNVSTLELGDSALYLCASSLEAGRTETQYFGPGTRLLVL.

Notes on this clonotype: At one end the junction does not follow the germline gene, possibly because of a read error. CDR3 in DNA: TGTGCCGGCAGCTTACAACTAGCGGGGGGGCGCGATACGCAGTATTTT. Its protein is CAGSLQLAGGRDTQYF. The chain uses TRBV7-2 and TRBJ2-3; TRBD2 matches at 13 bases. CDR1 and CDR2 from the germline V gene are SGHTA and FQGNSA. This CDR3 comprises 16 residues.

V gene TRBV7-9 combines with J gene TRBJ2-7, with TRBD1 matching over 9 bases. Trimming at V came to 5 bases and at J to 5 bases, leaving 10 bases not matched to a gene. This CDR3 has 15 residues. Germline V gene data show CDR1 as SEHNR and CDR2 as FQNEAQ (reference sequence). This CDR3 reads CASSRPGTGSNEQYF. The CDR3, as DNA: TGTGCCAGCAGCCGCCCCGGGACAGGGTCAAACGAGCAGTACTTC.

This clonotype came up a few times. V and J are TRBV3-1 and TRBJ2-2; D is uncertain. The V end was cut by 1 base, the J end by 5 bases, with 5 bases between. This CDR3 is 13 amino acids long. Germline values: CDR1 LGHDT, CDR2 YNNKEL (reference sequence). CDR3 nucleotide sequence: TGTGCCAGCAGCCAAGTGCAGACCGGGGAGCTGTTTTTT. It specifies CASSQVQTGELFF.

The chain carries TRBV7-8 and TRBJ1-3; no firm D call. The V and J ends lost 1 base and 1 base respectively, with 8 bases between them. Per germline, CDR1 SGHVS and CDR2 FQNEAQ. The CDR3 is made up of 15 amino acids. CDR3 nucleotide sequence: TGTGCCAGCAGCTTAGATTGGGCATCTGGAAACACCATATATTTT. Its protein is CASSLDWASGNTIYF.

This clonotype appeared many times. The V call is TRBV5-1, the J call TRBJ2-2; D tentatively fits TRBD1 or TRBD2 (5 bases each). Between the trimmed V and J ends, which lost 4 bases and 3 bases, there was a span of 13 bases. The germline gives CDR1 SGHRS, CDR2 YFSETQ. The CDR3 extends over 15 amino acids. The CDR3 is CASSPGTRDTGELFF. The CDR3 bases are TGCGCCAGCAGCCCCGGGACGAGGGACACCGGGGAGCTGTTTTTT.

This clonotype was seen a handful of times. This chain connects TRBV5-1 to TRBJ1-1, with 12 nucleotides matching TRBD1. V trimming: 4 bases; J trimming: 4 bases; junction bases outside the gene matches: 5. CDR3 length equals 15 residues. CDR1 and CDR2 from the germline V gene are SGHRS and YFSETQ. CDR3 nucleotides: TGCGCCAGCAGCGGGGGACAGGGGGCTGGCACTGAAGCTTTCTTT. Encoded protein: CASSGGQGAGTEAFF.

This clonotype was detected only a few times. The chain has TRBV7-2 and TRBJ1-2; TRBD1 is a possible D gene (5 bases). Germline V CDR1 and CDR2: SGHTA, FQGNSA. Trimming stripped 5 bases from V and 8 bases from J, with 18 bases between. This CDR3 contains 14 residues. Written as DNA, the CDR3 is TGTGCCAGCAGCCTAGGGTGGCAGGGAGGAGGCTACACCTTC. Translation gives CASSLGWQGGGYTF.

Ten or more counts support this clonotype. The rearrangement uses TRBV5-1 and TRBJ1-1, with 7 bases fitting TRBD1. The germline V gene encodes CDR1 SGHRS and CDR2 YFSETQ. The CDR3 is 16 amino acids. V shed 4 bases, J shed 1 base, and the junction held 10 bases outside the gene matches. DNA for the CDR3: TGCGCCAGCAGCGGCGGACAGGCGAACACGAACACTGAAGCTTTCTTT. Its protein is CASSGGQANTNTEAFF.

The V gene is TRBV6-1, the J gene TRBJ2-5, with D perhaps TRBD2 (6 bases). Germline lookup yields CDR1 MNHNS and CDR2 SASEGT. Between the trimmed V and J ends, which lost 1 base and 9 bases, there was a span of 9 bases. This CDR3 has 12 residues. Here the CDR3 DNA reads TGTGCCAGCAGTGAAGGGGGGGATCCCCAGTACTTC. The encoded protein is CASSEGGDPQYF.

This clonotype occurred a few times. The CDR3 DNA follows: TGTGCCAGCAGCCCCAACAGGGGCGAGCAGTACTTC. This gives the protein CASSPNRGEQYF. This sequence joins TRBV28 and TRBJ2-7; 7 bases align to TRBD1. Germline V lookup: CDR1 MDHEN, CDR2 SYDVKM. Losses at the gene ends were 6 bases for V and 6 bases for J; bases not matched to a gene: 5. CDR3 length: 12 residues.

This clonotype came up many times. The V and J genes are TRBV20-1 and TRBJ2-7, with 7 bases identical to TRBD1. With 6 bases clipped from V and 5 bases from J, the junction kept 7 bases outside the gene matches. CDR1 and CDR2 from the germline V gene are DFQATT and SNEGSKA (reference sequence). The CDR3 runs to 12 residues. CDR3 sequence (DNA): TGCAGTGCAAACCACAGGGGCAACGAGCAGTACTTC. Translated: CSANHRGNEQYF.

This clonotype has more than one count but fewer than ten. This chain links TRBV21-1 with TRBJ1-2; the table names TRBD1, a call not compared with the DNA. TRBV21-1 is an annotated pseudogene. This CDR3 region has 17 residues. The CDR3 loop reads CASSNRTGPNLCYGYTF. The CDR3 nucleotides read TGTGCCAGCAGCAACCGGACAGGGCCTAACCTCTGCTATGGCTACACCTTC.

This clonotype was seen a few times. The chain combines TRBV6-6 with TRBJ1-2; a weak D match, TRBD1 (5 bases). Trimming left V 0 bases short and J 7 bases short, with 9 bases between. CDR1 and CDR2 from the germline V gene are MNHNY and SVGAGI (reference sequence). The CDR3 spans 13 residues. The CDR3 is CASSYSGTSGYTF. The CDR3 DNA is TGTGCCAGCAGTTACTCCGGGACCAGTGGCTACACCTTC.

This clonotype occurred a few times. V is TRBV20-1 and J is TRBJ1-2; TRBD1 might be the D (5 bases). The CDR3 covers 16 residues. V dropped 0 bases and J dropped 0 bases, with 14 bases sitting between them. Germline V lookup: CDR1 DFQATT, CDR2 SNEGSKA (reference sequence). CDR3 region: CSARDPITGANYGYTF. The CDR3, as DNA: TGCAGTGCTAGAGATCCTATTACAGGAGCTAACTATGGCTACACCTTC.

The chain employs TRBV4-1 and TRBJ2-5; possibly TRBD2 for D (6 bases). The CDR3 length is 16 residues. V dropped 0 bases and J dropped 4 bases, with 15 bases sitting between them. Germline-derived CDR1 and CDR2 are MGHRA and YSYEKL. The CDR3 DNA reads TGCGCCAGCAGCCAAGACGGGGCGGGACTCGCAGAGACCCAGTACTTC. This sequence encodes CASSQDGAGLAETQYF.

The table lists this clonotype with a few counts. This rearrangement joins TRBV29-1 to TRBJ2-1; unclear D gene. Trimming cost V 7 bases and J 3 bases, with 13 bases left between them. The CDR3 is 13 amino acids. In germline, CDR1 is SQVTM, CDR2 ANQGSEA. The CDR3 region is CSARTTSYNEQFF. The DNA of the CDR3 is TGCAGCGCTCGAACGACAAGCTACAATGAGCAGTTCTTC.

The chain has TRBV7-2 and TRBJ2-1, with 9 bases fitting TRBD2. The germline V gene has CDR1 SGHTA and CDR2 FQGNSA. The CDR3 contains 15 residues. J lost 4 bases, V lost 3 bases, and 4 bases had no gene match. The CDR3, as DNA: TGTGCCAGCAGCTTCGGACTAGCGCTTTACAATGAGCAGTTCTTC. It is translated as CASSFGLALYNEQFF.

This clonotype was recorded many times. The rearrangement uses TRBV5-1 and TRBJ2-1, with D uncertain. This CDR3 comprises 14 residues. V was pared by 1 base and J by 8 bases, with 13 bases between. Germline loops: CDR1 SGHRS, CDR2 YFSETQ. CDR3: CASSLNPLGDEQFF. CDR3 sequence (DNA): TGCGCCAGCAGCTTGAACCCGCTGGGCGATGAGCAGTTCTTC. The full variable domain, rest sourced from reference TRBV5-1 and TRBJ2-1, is KAGVTQTPRYLIKTRGQQVTLSCSPISGHRSVSWYQQTPGQGLQFLFEYFSETQRNKGNFPGRFSGRQFSNSRSEMNVSTLELGDSALYLCASSLNPLGDEQFFGPGTRLTVL.

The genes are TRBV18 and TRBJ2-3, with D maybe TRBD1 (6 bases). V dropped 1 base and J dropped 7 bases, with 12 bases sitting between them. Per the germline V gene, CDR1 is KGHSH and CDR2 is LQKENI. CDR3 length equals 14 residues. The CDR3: CASSPLPGQNTQYF. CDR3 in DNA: TGTGCCAGCTCACCACTCCCGGGACAAAATACGCAGTATTTT.

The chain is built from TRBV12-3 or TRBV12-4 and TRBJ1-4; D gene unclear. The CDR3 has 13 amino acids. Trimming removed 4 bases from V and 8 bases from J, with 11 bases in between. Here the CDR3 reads CASSYGLVEKLFF. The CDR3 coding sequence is TGTGCCAGCAGTTATGGACTTGTGGAAAAACTGTTTTTT.

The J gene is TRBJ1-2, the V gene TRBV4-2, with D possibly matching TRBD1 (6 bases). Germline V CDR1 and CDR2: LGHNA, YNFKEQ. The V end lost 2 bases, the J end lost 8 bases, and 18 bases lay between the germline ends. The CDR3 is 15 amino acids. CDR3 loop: CASSQRGGTAEGYTF. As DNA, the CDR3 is TGTGCCAGCAGCCAACGCGGGGGCACCGCGGAAGGCTACACCTTC.

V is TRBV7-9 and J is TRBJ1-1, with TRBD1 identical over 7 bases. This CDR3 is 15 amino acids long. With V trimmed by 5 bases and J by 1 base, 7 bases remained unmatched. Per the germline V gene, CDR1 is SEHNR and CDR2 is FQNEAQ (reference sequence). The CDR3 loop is CASSPRQGRNTEAFF. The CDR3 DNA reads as TGTGCCAGCAGCCCTCGACAGGGCAGGAACACTGAAGCTTTCTTT. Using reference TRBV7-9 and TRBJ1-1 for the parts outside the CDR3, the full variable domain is DTGVSQNPRHKITKRGQNVTFRCDPISEHNRLYWYRQTLGQGPEFLTYFQNEAQLEKSRLLSDRFSAERPKGSFSTLEIQRTEQGDSAMYLCASSPRQGRNTEAFFGQGTRLTVV.

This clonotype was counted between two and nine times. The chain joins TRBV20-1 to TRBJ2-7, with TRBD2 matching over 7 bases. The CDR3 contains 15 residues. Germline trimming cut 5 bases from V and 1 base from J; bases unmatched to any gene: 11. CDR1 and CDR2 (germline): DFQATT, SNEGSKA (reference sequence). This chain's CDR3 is CSAGLGGGFSYEQYF. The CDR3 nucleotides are TGCAGTGCTGGGCTTGGGGGGGGGTTTTCCTACGAGCAGTACTTC.

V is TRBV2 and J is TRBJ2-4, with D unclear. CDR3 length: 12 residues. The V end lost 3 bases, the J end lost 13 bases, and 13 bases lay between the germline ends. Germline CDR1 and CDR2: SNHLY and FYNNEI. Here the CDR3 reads CASSESQALQYF. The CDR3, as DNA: TGTGCCAGCAGTGAGTCGCAGGCTTTACAGTACTTC. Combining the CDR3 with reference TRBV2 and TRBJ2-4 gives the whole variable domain EPEVTQTPSHQVTQMGQEVILRCVPISNHLYFYWYRQILGQKVEFLVSFYNNEISEKSEIFDDQFSVERPDGSNFTLKIRSTKLEDSAMYFCASSESQALQYFGAGTRLSVL.

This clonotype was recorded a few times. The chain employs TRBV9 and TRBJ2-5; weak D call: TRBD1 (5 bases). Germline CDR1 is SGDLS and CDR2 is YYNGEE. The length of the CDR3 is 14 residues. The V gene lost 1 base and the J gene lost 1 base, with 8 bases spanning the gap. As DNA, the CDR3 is TGTGCCAGCAGCGTACCAGGGATCCAAGAGACCCAGTACTTC. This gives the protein CASSVPGIQETQYF.